This T cell receptor beta chain was found in a study of T cell responses to AZD1222 COVID-19 vaccine. For this clone: No antigen is known for it.

The protocol was immunoSEQ multiplex PCR, while the TCRdb copy is restricted to in-frame clones and leaves out a portion. The table records tens of thousands of clones, roughly 88% of them present only once. Findings and caveats of the study: Spike-specific TCRs gained breadth and depth after people received two AZD1222 doses.

This CDR3 is 17 amino acids long. Germline V gives CDR1 SGHVS, CDR2 FNYEAQ. Trimming stripped 1 base from V and 4 bases from J, with 19 bases between. The TCR comes from an adult in good health. The rearrangement links TRBV7-6 to TRBJ2-5; maybe TRBD2 (5 bases). The sample here was peripheral blood, taken on day 0 of MenACWY control vaccination. This CDR3 reads CASSLEFGIGVSETQYF. The CDR3 nucleotides read TGTGCCAGCAGCTTAGAATTCGGGATCGGAGTCTCAGAGACCCAGTACTTC.